The 30 T cell receptor beta chains reported below all come from one sample, sequenced in a study of neurological immune-mediated disorders. Using its own MiXCR run on the 5' RACE reads, TCRdb lists one record per CDR3 protein. The table lists tens of thousands of distinct CDR3 sequences, under 4.5% of them singletons, with approximately 3% in the top ten. The sample consisted of PBMCs. These receptors came from a woman in her fifties or sixties with multiple sclerosis.

This clonotype has at least ten counts. The chain is built from TRBV20-1 and TRBJ2-1; TRBD2 matches at 9 bases. The CDR3 covers 14 residues. Trimming removed 6 bases from V and 6 bases from J; junction bases left unmatched: 9. Looked up from germline, CDR1 is DFQATT and CDR2 is SNEGSKA (reference sequence). Written as DNA, the CDR3 is TGCAGTGCACGGACTAGCGAGGGTCTCAATGAGCAGTTCTTC. It is translated as CSARTSEGLNEQFF.

Ten or more counts support this clonotype. J is TRBJ2-7 and V is TRBV4-3; 8 positions agree with TRBD1. The CDR3 is 15 residues long. V lost 2 bases and J lost 0; bases outside the gene matches: 3. Germline lookup yields CDR1 LGHNA and CDR2 YSLEER. The CDR3 protein is CASSQSTGGSYEQYF. DNA of the CDR3: TGCGCCAGCAGCCAATCAACAGGGGGCTCCTACGAGCAGTACTTC.

In this sample, this clonotype is medium-sized. The rearrangement links TRBV5-1 to TRBJ2-7; D is uncertain. The V end lost 0 bases, the J end lost 5 bases, and 12 bases lay between the germline ends. In germline, CDR1 is SGHRS, CDR2 YFSETQ. The CDR3 contains 14 residues. The CDR3 DNA sequence: TGCGCCAGCAGCTTGGAGGTAGGGTTGCACGAGCAGTACTTC. This encodes CASSLEVGLHEQYF.

This clonotype was observed many times. The V gene is TRBV10-3, the J gene TRBJ1-2; the match to TRBD1 covers 9 bases. The trim removed 11 bases at V and 1 base at J, leaving 8 bases unmatched. The CDR3 totals 14 residues. Germline V gene sequence: CDR1 ENHRY, CDR2 SYGVKD. The CDR3 region is CAVLGTGSNYGYTF. DNA of the CDR3: TGTGCCGTCCTCGGGACAGGGAGTAACTATGGCTACACCTTC.

Ten or more counts support this clonotype. This chain links TRBV4-3 with TRBJ2-1; the D is unclear. This CDR3 has 14 residues. The V and J ends lost 0 bases and 1 base respectively, with 4 bases between them. Germline V CDR1 and CDR2: LGHNA, YSLEER. In DNA form, the CDR3 reads TGCGCCAGCAGCCAAGATCAATCCTACAATGAGCAGTTCTTC. Protein sequence: CASSQDQSYNEQFF.

The table lists this clonotype with many counts. V usage is TRBV12-3 or TRBV12-4 and J usage is TRBJ1-1; D is uncertain. This CDR3 has 13 residues. V shed 6 bases and J shed 4 bases, with 12 bases lying between them. CDR3 nucleotides: TGTGCCAGCAGCCCGAAGTTTTCCACTGAAGCTTTCTTT. It codes for CASSPKFSTEAFF.

In regard to this clonotype: A much larger clone lies a single base off, so this may be a read error. The J gene is TRBJ2-3, the V gene TRBV5-1; D is perhaps TRBD2 (5 bases). This CDR3 spans 12 amino acids. Germline V gene data show CDR1 as SGHRS and CDR2 as YFSETQ. The CDR3 bases are TGCGCCAGCAGCTTGGAGGGAGATAAGCAGTATTTT. This sequence encodes CASSLEGDKQYF.

At least ten counts were recorded for this clonotype. The V gene is TRBV20-1, the J gene TRBJ1-1, with D perhaps matching TRBD1 (6 bases). The CDR3 sequence is 14 residues long. Germline CDR1 and CDR2: DFQATT and SNEGSKA (reference sequence). V lost 6 bases and J lost 1, with 15 bases in between. CDR3: CSALKKTGNTEAFF. Here the CDR3 DNA reads TGCAGTGCCCTAAAAAAGACAGGGAACACTGAAGCTTTCTTT.

Only a few counts were recorded for this clonotype. V and J are TRBV5-1 and TRBJ1-1; D possibly corresponds to TRBD1 (6 bases). Trimming pared 0 bases from V and 8 bases from J, leaving 14 bases between. The germline V gene has CDR1 SGHRS and CDR2 YFSETQ. This CDR3 contains 14 residues. In DNA, the CDR3 is TGCGCCAGCAGCTTGGAATTTGGCAGGGGCGAAGCTTTCTTT. Translation: CASSLEFGRGEAFF.

This clonotype was observed at least ten times. V usage is TRBV2 and J usage is TRBJ1-4; unclear D gene. Germline loops: CDR1 SNHLY, CDR2 FYNNEI. Trimming pared 1 base from V and 0 bases from J, leaving 12 bases between. The CDR3 is 17 residues long. The DNA of the CDR3 is TGTGCCAGCAGTGAAGGACACGGTACCGCAACTAATGAAAAACTGTTTTTT. Its protein product is CASSEGHGTATNEKLFF.

The sample holds many counts of this clonotype. The CDR3 DNA is TGTGCCATCAGTGAGTCGTTGGGGAATGAGCAGTTCTTC. It codes for CAISESLGNEQFF. V is TRBV10-3 and J is TRBJ2-1; D gene unclear. The CDR3 runs to 13 residues. Trimming removed 0 bases at V and 7 bases at J, with 7 bases between. From germline, CDR1 is ENHRY and CDR2 SYGVKD.

The sample holds many counts of this clonotype. This sequence joins TRBV5-5 and TRBJ2-1; a possible D gene is TRBD2 (5 bases). In germline, CDR1 is SGHKS, CDR2 YYEKEE (reference sequence). V was clipped by 3 bases and J by 5 bases, with 6 bases between them. The CDR3 totals 12 residues. CDR3 DNA: TGTGCCAGCAGCTGGGGAGACAATGAGCAGTTCTTC. Residues: CASSWGDNEQFF.

In its sample, this clonotype was seen many times. The genes are TRBV5-5 and TRBJ1-1, with D possibly matching TRBD1 (5 bases). Germline assignment: CDR1 SGHKS and CDR2 YYEKEE (reference sequence). The length of the CDR3 is 15 residues. V lost 1 base and J lost 0, with 10 bases in between. CDR3 protein: CASSLRGLMNTEAFF. CDR3 nucleotides: TGTGCCAGCAGCTTGCGGGGACTTATGAACACTGAAGCTTTCTTT.

This clonotype was seen many times. The chain couples TRBV20-1 to TRBJ1-5, with TRBD1 matching 7 bases. The V and J ends lost 0 bases and 1 base, in that order; junction bases with no gene match: 6. Germline V gene sequence: CDR1 DFQATT, CDR2 SNEGSKA (reference sequence). The CDR3 is 16 amino acids. CDR3 sequence (DNA): TGCAGTGCTAGAGATGTATACAGGGGAAGCAATCAGCCCCAGCATTTT. Translation: CSARDVYRGSNQPQHF.

This clonotype was counted ten times or more. One end of the junction is discordant with germline, which a read error may explain. The chain joins TRBV7-7 to TRBJ2-2; D gene unclear. Germline V gene sequence: CDR1 SSHAT, CDR2 FNYEAQ (reference sequence). The CDR3 contains 14 residues. The CDR3 DNA follows: TGTGCTAGCAGCTTCAAGGGAAACACCGGGGAGCTGTTTTTT. Protein sequence: CASSFKGNTGELFF. Drawing the rest from reference TRBV7-7 and TRBJ2-2, the complete variable domain is GAGVSQSPRYKVTKRGQDVTLRCDPISSHATLYWYQQALGQGPEFLTYFNYEAQPDKSGLPSDRFSAERPEGSISTLTIQRTEQRDSAMYRCASSFKGNTGELFFGEGSRLTVL.

Many counts were recorded for this clonotype. V gene TRBV15 combines with J gene TRBJ1-2; tentative D call: TRBD1 (6 bases). CDR3 length equals 14 residues. Germline lookup yields CDR1 LNHNV and CDR2 YYDKDF (reference sequence). Trimming removed 0 bases from V and 8 bases from J, with 13 bases in between. Here the CDR3 reads CATSRDQGLGGYTF. The CDR3 DNA sequence: TGTGCCACCAGCAGAGATCAGGGGCTGGGGGGCTACACCTTC.

The sample holds a few counts of this clonotype. This may be a read error: a much more frequent sequence differs by one nucleotide. The chain has TRBV12-3 or TRBV12-4 and TRBJ1-6; weak D call: TRBD1 (5 bases). The CDR3 has 14 amino acids. CDR3 in DNA: TGTGCCAGCAGTTTAGGACAGCAAAATTCACACCTCCACTTT. It yields the protein CASSLGQQNSHLHF.

This clonotype was seen ten or more times. The chain recombines TRBV5-1 with TRBJ2-7; 8 nucleotides align to TRBD1. Germline CDR1 SGHRS, CDR2 YFSETQ. The V gene end was trimmed by 4 bases and the J gene end by 3 bases; junction bases not matched to a gene: 6. The CDR3 is 14 amino acids. The CDR3 DNA is TGCGCCAGCAGCGTAGACAGGGGAGGCTACGAGCAGTACTTC. It yields the protein CASSVDRGGYEQYF. Full variable domain (remainder filled in from reference TRBV5-1 and TRBJ2-7): KAGVTQTPRYLIKTRGQQVTLSCSPISGHRSVSWYQQTPGQGLQFLFEYFSETQRNKGNFPGRFSGRQFSNSRSEMNVSTLELGDSALYLCASSVDRGGYEQYFGPGTRLTVT.

This clonotype was counted many times. This chain joins TRBV7-2 and TRBJ2-1, with D perhaps TRBD1 or TRBD2 (5 bases each). The CDR3 extends over 13 amino acids. Trimming pared 1 base from V and 7 bases from J, leaving 8 bases between. CDR1 and CDR2 (germline): SGHTA, FQGNSA. CDR3: CASSLGGINEQFF. The DNA for the CDR3 is TGTGCCAGCAGCTTAGGGGGGATTAATGAGCAGTTCTTC.

This clonotype has just a few counts. V gene TRBV6-2 or TRBV6-3 combines with J gene TRBJ2-5; 7 bases fit TRBD1. The CDR3 covers 16 residues. Trimming cost V 0 bases and J 0 bases; bases outside gene matches: 4. Germline V lookup: CDR1 MNHEY, CDR2 SVGEGT. The CDR3 sequence: CASSYSGTVYQETQYF. For the CDR3, the DNA is TGTGCCAGCAGTTACTCCGGGACAGTGTACCAAGAGACCCAGTACTTC.

This clonotype was recorded at least ten times. This rearrangement joins TRBV6-5 to TRBJ2-7, with 11 bases lining up with TRBD2. Germline-derived CDR1 and CDR2 are MNHEY and SVGAGI. The CDR3 extends over 15 amino acids. The trim removed 5 bases at V and 3 bases at J, leaving 6 bases unmatched. CDR3 region: CASSVAGGPIYEQYF. The CDR3 bases are TGTGCCAGCAGTGTAGCGGGGGGGCCTATCTACGAGCAGTACTTC.

This clonotype was observed many times. The chain has TRBV20-1 and TRBJ1-1; 7 bases fit TRBD1. Looked up from germline, CDR1 is DFQATT and CDR2 is SNEGSKA (reference sequence). The CDR3 has 15 residues. The trim removed 2 bases at V and 0 bases at J, leaving 6 bases unmatched. CDR3 residues: CSARNTGVMNTEAFF. The CDR3 coding sequence is TGCAGTGCTAGAAACACAGGGGTCATGAACACTGAAGCTTTCTTT.

This clonotype has more than one count but fewer than ten. This chain joins TRBV27 and TRBJ2-1; tentative D call: TRBD2 (6 bases). Germline V gene data show CDR1 as MNHEY and CDR2 as SMNVEV (reference sequence). The CDR3 extends over 17 amino acids. V lost 5 bases and J 6 bases, leaving 23 bases between the germline ends. CDR3 protein: CASSPPGWRALINEQFF. CDR3 coding DNA: TGTGCCAGCAGTCCCCCGGGATGGAGGGCTCTCATCAATGAGCAGTTCTTC.

This clonotype has just a few counts. The chain joins TRBV6-5 to TRBJ1-2, with 7 bases fitting TRBD1. CDR1 and CDR2 from the germline V gene are MNHEY and SVGAGI. This CDR3 has 15 residues. The V and J ends lost 0 bases and 3 bases, in that order; junction bases with no gene match: 4. CDR3 in amino acids: CASSYSSDRDYGYTF. In nucleotides, the CDR3 is TGTGCCAGCAGTTACTCAAGCGACAGGGACTATGGCTACACCTTC.

This clonotype appeared many times. J is TRBJ1-2 and V is TRBV6-5; D is undetermined. Looked up from germline, CDR1 is MNHEY and CDR2 is SVGAGI. The ends were cut back, 6 bases at V and 8 bases at J, with 13 bases in the middle. The CDR3 runs to 12 residues. As DNA, the CDR3 is TGTGCCAGCAGCTATCGATCCGGGGGCTACACCTTC. This gives the protein CASSYRSGGYTF.

In its sample, this clonotype was seen many times. The chain combines TRBV5-4 with TRBJ1-1; D is unresolved. Per germline, CDR1 SGHNT and CDR2 YYREEE (reference sequence). V lost 0 bases and J lost 1, with 4 bases in between. CDR3 size: 13 residues. CDR3 sequence reads: CASSLERNTEAFF. The CDR3 coding sequence is TGTGCCAGCAGCTTGGAACGGAACACTGAAGCTTTCTTT.

Ten or more counts support this clonotype. The rearrangement uses TRBV9 and TRBJ1-2, with unresolved D. The CDR3 has 16 amino acids. Germline CDR1 reads SGDLS; CDR2 reads YYNGEE. The germline V and J ends were trimmed by 0 bases and 4 bases, with 16 bases remaining between them. This CDR3 reads CASSVGEATLSYGYTF. CDR3 DNA: TGTGCCAGCAGCGTAGGTGAAGCAACCCTTTCCTATGGCTACACCTTC.

This clonotype was detected ten times or more. J is TRBJ2-1 and V is TRBV5-5; 12 bases align to TRBD2. Looked up from germline, CDR1 is SGHKS and CDR2 is YYEKEE (reference sequence). V was pared by 1 base and J by 4 bases, with 3 bases of the junction left unmatched. The CDR3 sequence is 16 residues long. The CDR3 nucleotides read TGTGCCAGCAGCTTGCGGCTAGCGGGGGGGTACAATGAGCAGTTCTTC. Amino acids: CASSLRLAGGYNEQFF.

There are many counts of this clonotype. The chain employs TRBV5-1 and TRBJ1-2; D gene ambiguous. The CDR3 has 14 amino acids. V lost 5 bases to trimming and J lost 0 bases, with 11 bases between them. Germline V lookup: CDR1 SGHRS, CDR2 YFSETQ. The CDR3 is CASRRDGTNYGYTF. CDR3 bases: TGCGCCAGCAGACGGGATGGGACTAACTATGGCTACACCTTC.

This clonotype was seen repeatedly, ten times or more. The chain employs TRBV9 and TRBJ2-5; 8 nucleotides match TRBD2. This CDR3 spans 15 amino acids. The ends lost 0 bases at V and 5 bases at J; junction bases unmatched: 6. Germline V CDR1 and CDR2: SGDLS, YYNGEE. CDR3 region: CASSVAGTSDETQYF. For the CDR3, the DNA is TGTGCCAGCAGCGTAGCAGGGACTAGTGATGAGACCCAGTACTTC.